Below, 14 T cell receptor beta chains from the same sample are listed, as sequenced in a study of T cells in Graves' hyperthyroidism and ophthalmopathy. Researchers amplified the TCR beta CDR3 regions from RNA transcripts. The HTBI primer set served for first-round RT-PCR of the TCR CDR3. Using its own MiXCR run on the multiplex PCR reads, TCRdb lists one record per CDR3 protein. The table includes about 540,000 distinct CDR3 sequences, approximately 44% detected once. Sequenced sample: peripheral blood or thyroid tissue (not recorded which). These receptors were collected from a woman in her late teens or twenties with Graves' hyperthyroidism.

V usage is TRBV7-2 and J usage is TRBJ1-2; 7 bases map to TRBD1. Germline loops: CDR1 SGHTA, CDR2 FQGNSA. Germline trimming cut 5 bases from V and 5 bases from J; bases unmatched to any gene: 17. CDR3 length: 17 amino acids. The CDR3 loop is CASSNNYPGTAQYGYTF. As DNA, the CDR3 is TGTGCCAGCAGCAACAACTACCCCGGGACAGCGCAATATGGCTACACCTTC.

The chain uses TRBV15 and TRBJ2-1; D gene uncertain. Germline CDR1 is LNHNV and CDR2 is YYDKDF (reference sequence). The V end was cut by 3 bases, the J end by 8 bases, with 17 bases between. The CDR3 contains 15 residues. The CDR3 loop reads CATSSAGPKGDEQFF. DNA for the CDR3: TGTGCCACCAGCAGTGCCGGGCCCAAGGGCGATGAGCAGTTCTTC.

This clonotype was counted at least ten times. The J gene is TRBJ2-6, the V gene TRBV7-3; a possible D gene is TRBD1 (6 bases). The CDR3 consists of 18 residues. V lost 1 base and J lost 0, with 13 bases in between. The germline CDR1 and CDR2 sequences are SGHTA and FQGTGA. Here the CDR3 reads CASSLNVRGPSGANVLTF. As DNA, the CDR3 is TGTGCCAGCAGCTTAAACGTCAGGGGACCCTCTGGGGCCAACGTCCTGACTTTC.

This clonotype has only a few counts. This may come from a read error, since a much larger clone is one base off. The genes are TRBV2 and TRBJ2-6; D gene uncertain. In germline, CDR1 is SNHLY, CDR2 FYNNEI. This CDR3 comprises 12 residues. The CDR3 sequence: CASSEAGNALTF. The CDR3 bases are TGTGCCAGCAGTGAAGCCGGTAACGCCCTGACTTTC.

This clonotype appeared many times. The V gene is TRBV11-2, the J gene TRBJ1-5; D is unclear. In germline, CDR1 is SGHAT, CDR2 FQNNGV. V was shortened by 0 bases and J by 6 bases, with 12 bases between the two germline ends. This CDR3 has 15 amino acids. The DNA for the CDR3 is TGTGCCAGCAGCTTAGACAGAAGTCGGGGTCAGCCCCAGCATTTT. It specifies CASSLDRSRGQPQHF. The complete variable domain, with remaining parts taken from reference TRBV11-2 and TRBJ1-5, reads EAGVAQSPRYKIIEKRQSVAFWCNPISGHATLYWYQQILGQGPKLLIQFQNNGVVDDSQLPKDRFSAERLKGVDSTLKIQPAKLEDSAVYLCASSLDRSRGQPQHFGDGTRLSIL.

This chain links TRBV18 with TRBJ2-5; perhaps TRBD2 as D (5 bases). CDR1 KGHSH and CDR2 LQKENI come from the germline V gene. Deletions cut 3 bases from V and 4 bases from J, with 9 bases between. The CDR3 is 13 residues long. CDR3 region: CASSPFEGETQYF. For the CDR3, the DNA is TGTGCCAGCTCACCCTTTGAGGGAGAGACCCAGTACTTC. The full variable domain, completed using reference TRBV18 and TRBJ2-5, is NAGVMQNPRHLVRRRGQEARLRCSPMKGHSHVYWYRQLPEEGLKFMVYLQKENIIDESGMPKERFSAEFPKEGPSILRIQQVVRGDSAAYFCASSPFEGETQYFGPGTRLLVL.

This clonotype has ten or more counts. The rearrangement links TRBV6-5 to TRBJ1-1, with D maybe TRBD1 (6 bases). The CDR3 is 15 residues long. Germline CDR1 MNHEY, CDR2 SVGAGI. Trimming left V 2 bases short and J 1 base short, with 11 bases between. The CDR3 nucleotides are TGTGCCAGCAGTTACCGACAGGTTGGGAACACTGAAGCTTTCTTT. Translating it yields CASSYRQVGNTEAFF.

The chain couples TRBV5-1 to TRBJ1-1; D is perhaps TRBD1 (5 bases). V gave up 0 bases and J gave up 3 bases, with 12 bases separating them. Per the germline V gene, CDR1 is SGHRS and CDR2 is YFSETQ. This CDR3 has 15 residues. DNA of the CDR3: TGCGCCAGCAGCTTGGCCGGGGGGGGTCACACTGAAGCTTTCTTT. It yields the protein CASSLAGGGHTEAFF.

This clonotype has at least ten counts. This sequence joins TRBV29-1 and TRBJ2-3; D is possibly TRBD1 or TRBD2 (5 bases each). The CDR3 is 13 amino acids. Trimming left V 6 bases short and J 4 bases short, with 14 bases between. Germline-derived CDR1 and CDR2 are SQVTM and ANQGSEA. CDR3 bases: TGCAGCGTAGAATTAACGGGGCCAGATACGCAGTATTTT. The encoded protein is CSVELTGPDTQYF.

At least ten counts were recorded for this clonotype. The rearrangement uses TRBV11-2 and TRBJ2-5; TRBD1 or TRBD2 may be the D gene (5 bases each). Germline V CDR1 and CDR2: SGHAT, FQNNGV. Deletions cut 0 bases from V and 5 bases from J, with 7 bases between. This CDR3 comprises 13 residues. This CDR3 is CASSLDRDETQYF. In DNA form, the CDR3 reads TGTGCCAGCAGCTTAGACAGGGACGAGACCCAGTACTTC.

This clonotype was recorded a few times. The rearrangement uses TRBV27 and TRBJ1-5; 7 bases are a match to TRBD1. The J segment lost 0 bases and the V segment lost 5 bases, leaving 13 bases of the junction unmatched. Germline V CDR1 and CDR2: MNHEY, SMNVEV (reference sequence). CDR3 size: 18 residues. The CDR3 region is CASSHDAGTAHSNQPQHF. CDR3 nucleotide sequence: TGTGCCAGCAGTCACGACGCAGGGACAGCCCATAGCAATCAGCCCCAGCATTTT.

This clonotype was detected many times. J is TRBJ1-6 and V is TRBV7-6; D gene unclear. Germline lookup yields CDR1 SGHVS and CDR2 FNYEAQ. The CDR3 contains 14 residues. V was shortened by 6 bases and J by 6 bases, with 12 bases between the two germline ends. CDR3 amino acids: CASRPRGPNSPLHF. The CDR3 region has the DNA TGTGCCAGCAGACCCCGGGGTCCTAATTCACCCCTCCACTTT.

As regards this clonotype: The junction shows a germline mismatch at one end, possibly a read error. The chain employs TRBV24-1 and TRBJ2-1; 14 bases are shared with TRBD2. Germline V gives CDR1 KGHDR, CDR2 SFDVKD. This CDR3 contains 16 residues. The CDR3 DNA reads as TGTGCCAGCAGTGAGCAGGGACTAGCGGGAGAGGATGAGCAGTTCTTC. Protein product: CASSEQGLAGEDEQFF.

The V gene is TRBV9, the J gene TRBJ2-3, with D tentatively TRBD1 (6 bases). The CDR3 has 16 amino acids. Trimming shortened V by 2 bases and J by 2 bases, and 15 bases separated the two germline ends. The germline CDR1 and CDR2 sequences are SGDLS and YYNGEE. CDR3 protein: CASSVRGTRYTDTQYF. For the CDR3, the DNA is TGTGCCAGCAGCGTCAGGGGAACCCGTTACACAGATACGCAGTATTTT.